This T cell receptor beta chain comes out of a study of response to subunit inactivated influenza vaccine. Broader study findings: Only a handful of new T cells, the authors suggested, are recruited with each seasonal influenza vaccination.

V dropped 6 bases and J dropped 4 bases, with 10 bases sitting between them. CDR1 and CDR2 (germline): DFQATT, SNEGSKA (reference sequence). This CDR3 has 12 residues. This clonotype was counted ten times or more. Its antigen is still unknown. TCRdb processed the RT-PCR reads anew with MiXCR; each CDR3 protein has one entry. This sample has around 530,000 distinct CDR3 sequences, with about 12% found just once. The J gene is TRBJ1-3, the V gene TRBV20-1; D unclear. The source of this sequence is a man aged 50 or older who received an inactivated influenza vaccine. The sample here was PBMCs from blood, taken on the day of vaccination. CDR3 DNA sequence: TGCAGTGCCGGCGCGGGGGGAAACACCATATATTTT. Protein product: CSAGAGGNTIYF.